The T cell receptor (beta chain) described here comes from a study of radiotherapy plus CTLA-4 blockade in lung cancer. Study summary: Patients showed objective responses in 15% to 20% of cases, and disease control was achieved by 31%. General study results and limits: TCR clones originating in tumors grew in number in blood after radiotherapy plus ipilimumab.

Sequencing was performed with immunoSEQ multiplex PCR; in TCRdb, only in-frame clones are kept and a portion is missing. The sample lists 11,000 to 15,000 clones, around 87% occurring once. Remarks on this clone: The target antigen is unknown.

Germline-derived CDR1 and CDR2 are SGHVS and FQNEAQ. The junction had 13 bases not matched to a gene; V was cut back by 5 bases and J by 9 bases. The CDR3 is 15 residues long. The source of this sequence is a human donor with non-small cell lung cancer that progressed on radiotherapy plus ipilimumab. Some clones in this sample may be carry-over from other donors' samples. The specimen comprised peripheral blood, sampled from a patient treated with radiotherapy plus ipilimumab. The chain is built from TRBV7-8 and TRBJ2-3; 8 nucleotides align to TRBD2. CDR3 in amino acids: CASSPPYREGLTQYF. CDR3 in DNA: TGTGCCAGCAGCCCCCCCTACCGGGAGGGGTTGACGCAGTATTTT.